In its sample, the clone carrying this TCR beta chain was seen a few times. What it binds is unknown. Some clones are missing from TCRdb's copy, which holds only in-frame ones; the method was immunoSEQ multiplex PCR. The profile shows around 140,000 clones, about nine tenths of them singletons. The sample is drawn from a study of T cell responses to AZD1222 COVID-19 vaccine. Germline CDR1 and CDR2: SGDLS and YYNGEE. The CDR3 extends over 14 amino acids. Trimming shortened V by 6 bases and J by 4 bases, and 15 bases separated the two germline ends. Study-wide points: Clonal diversity may have been underestimated, and the donors were mostly white British, with more females than males.

The clonotype originates from an adult who received the AZD1222 COVID-19 vaccine. The chain is built from TRBV9 and TRBJ2-3; no clear D gene. Sequenced here: peripheral blood, sampled 28 days after the second AZD1222 dose. CDR3 DNA sequence: TGTGCCAGCACCCCAGAGTACGGGCCAGATACGCAGTATTTT. Amino acids: CASTPEYGPDTQYF. The variable domain in full, with the rest retrieved from reference TRBV9 and TRBJ2-3, is DSGVTQTPKHLITATGQRVTLRCSPRSGDLSVYWYQQSLDQGLQFLIQYYNGEERAKGNILERFSAQQFPDLHSELNLSSLELGDSALYFCASTPEYGPDTQYFGPGTRLTVL.